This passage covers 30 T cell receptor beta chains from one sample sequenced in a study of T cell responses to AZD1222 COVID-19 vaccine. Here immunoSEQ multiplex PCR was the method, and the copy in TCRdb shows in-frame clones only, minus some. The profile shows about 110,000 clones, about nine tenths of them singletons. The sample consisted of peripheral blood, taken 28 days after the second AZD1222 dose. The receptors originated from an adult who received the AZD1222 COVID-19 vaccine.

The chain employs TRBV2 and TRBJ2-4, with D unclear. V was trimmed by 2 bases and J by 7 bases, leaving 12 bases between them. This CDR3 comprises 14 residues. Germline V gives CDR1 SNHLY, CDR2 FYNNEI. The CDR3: CASSENTATNIQYF. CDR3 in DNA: TGTGCCAGCAGTGAAAATACAGCTACTAACATTCAGTACTTC. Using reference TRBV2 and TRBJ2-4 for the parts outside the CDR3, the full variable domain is EPEVTQTPSHQVTQMGQEVILRCVPISNHLYFYWYRQILGQKVEFLVSFYNNEISEKSEIFDDQFSVERPDGSNFTLKIRSTKLEDSAMYFCASSENTATNIQYFGAGTRLSVL.

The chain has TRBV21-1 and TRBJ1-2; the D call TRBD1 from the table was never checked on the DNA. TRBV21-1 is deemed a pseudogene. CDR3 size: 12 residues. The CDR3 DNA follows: TGTGCCAGCGGACAGGGGACCTATGGCTACACCTTC. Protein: CASGQGTYGYTF.

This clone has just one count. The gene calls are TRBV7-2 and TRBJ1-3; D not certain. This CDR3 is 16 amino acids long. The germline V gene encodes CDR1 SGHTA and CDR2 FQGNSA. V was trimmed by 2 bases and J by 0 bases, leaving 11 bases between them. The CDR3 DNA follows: TGTGCCAGCAGCTTAATCGGCCCGAGCTCTGGAAACACCATATATTTT. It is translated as CASSLIGPSSGNTIYF.

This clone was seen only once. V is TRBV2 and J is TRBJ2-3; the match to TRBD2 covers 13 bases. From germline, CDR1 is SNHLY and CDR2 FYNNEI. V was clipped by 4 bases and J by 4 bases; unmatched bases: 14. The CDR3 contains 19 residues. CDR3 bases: TGTGCCAGCAGTGTAATGGGACTAGCGGGGTCAGCGGGCGCAGATACGCAGTATTTT. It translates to CASSVMGLAGSAGADTQYF.

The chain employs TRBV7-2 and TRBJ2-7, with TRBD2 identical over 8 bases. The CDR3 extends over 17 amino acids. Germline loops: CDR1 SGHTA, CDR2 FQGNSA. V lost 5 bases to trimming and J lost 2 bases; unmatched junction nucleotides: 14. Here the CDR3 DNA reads TGTGCCAGCAGCCGGACGGGGGGGTCACGGGGCCCCTACGAGCAGTACTTC. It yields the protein CASSRTGGSRGPYEQYF.

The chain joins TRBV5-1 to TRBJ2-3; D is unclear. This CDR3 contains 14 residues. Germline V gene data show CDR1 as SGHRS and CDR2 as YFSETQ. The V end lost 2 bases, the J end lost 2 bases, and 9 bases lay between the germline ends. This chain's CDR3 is CASSFLGSTDTQYF. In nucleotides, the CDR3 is TGCGCCAGCAGCTTCCTCGGATCCACAGATACGCAGTATTTT.

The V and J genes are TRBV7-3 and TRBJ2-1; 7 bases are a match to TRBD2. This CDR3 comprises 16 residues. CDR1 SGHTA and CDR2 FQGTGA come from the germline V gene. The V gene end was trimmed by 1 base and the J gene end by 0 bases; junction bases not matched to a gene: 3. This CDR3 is CASSLMGGSSYNEQFF. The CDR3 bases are TGTGCCAGCAGCTTAATGGGGGGGAGCTCCTACAATGAGCAGTTCTTC.

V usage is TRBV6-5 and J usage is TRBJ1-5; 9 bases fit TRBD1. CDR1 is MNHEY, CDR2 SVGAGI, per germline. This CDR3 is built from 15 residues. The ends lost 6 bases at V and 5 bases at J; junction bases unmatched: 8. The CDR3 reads CASRSGTGTYQPQHF. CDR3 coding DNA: TGTGCCAGCAGGTCCGGGACAGGGACCTATCAGCCCCAGCATTTT.

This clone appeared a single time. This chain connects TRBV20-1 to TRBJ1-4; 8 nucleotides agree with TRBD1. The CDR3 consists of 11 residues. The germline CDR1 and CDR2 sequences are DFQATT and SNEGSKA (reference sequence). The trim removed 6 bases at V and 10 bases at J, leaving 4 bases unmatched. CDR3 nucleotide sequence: TGCAGTGCCCAGGGGGCGGGAAAACTGTTTTTT. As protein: CSAQGAGKLFF.

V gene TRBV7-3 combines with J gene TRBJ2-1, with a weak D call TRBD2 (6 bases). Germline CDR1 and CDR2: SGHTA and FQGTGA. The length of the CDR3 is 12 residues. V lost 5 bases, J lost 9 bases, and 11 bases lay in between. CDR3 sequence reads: CASSPIGGEQFF. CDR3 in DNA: TGTGCCAGCAGCCCCATCGGGGGTGAGCAGTTCTTC.

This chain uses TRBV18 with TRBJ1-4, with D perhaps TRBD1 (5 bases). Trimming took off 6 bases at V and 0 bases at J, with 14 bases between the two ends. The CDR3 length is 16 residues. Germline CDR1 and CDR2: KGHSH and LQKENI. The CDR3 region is CASSQFGGTTNEKLFF. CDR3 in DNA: TGTGCCAGCTCTCAGTTCGGGGGAACAACTAATGAAAAACTGTTTTTT.

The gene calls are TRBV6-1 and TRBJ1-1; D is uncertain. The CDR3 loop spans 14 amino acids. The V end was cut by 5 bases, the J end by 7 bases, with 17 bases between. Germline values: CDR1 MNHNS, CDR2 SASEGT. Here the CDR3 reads CASSTHDPFVEAFF. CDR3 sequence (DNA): TGTGCCAGCAGTACCCACGATCCCTTTGTTGAAGCTTTCTTT.

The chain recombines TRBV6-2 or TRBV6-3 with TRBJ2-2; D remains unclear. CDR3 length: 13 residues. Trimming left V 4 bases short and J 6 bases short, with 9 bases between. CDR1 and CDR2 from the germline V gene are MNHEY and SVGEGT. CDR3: CASSSGWAGELFF. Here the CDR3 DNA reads TGTGCCAGCAGTTCCGGGTGGGCCGGGGAGCTGTTTTTT.

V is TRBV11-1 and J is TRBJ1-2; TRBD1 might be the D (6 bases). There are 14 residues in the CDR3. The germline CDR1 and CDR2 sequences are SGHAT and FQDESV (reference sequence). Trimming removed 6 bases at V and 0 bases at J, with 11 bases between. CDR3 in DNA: TGTGCCAGCAGTCCGGACAGAGCTAACTATGGCTACACCTTC. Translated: CASSPDRANYGYTF.

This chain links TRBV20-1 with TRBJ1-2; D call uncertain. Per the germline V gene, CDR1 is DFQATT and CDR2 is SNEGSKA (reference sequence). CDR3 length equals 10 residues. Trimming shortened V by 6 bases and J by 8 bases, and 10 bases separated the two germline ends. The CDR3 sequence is CSAFWSGYTF. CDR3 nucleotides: TGCAGTGCCTTCTGGTCCGGCTACACCTTC.

CDR3 nucleotide sequence: TGTGCCAGCAGCTTAGCGTTGGGCAGGGGGCTTACTGGGGAGTTCTTC. Translating gives CASSLALGRGLTGEFF. V and J are TRBV7-8 and TRBJ2-1; TRBD1 matches at 8 bases. CDR3 size: 16 residues. CDR1 is SGHVS, CDR2 FQNEAQ, per germline. V lost 0 bases to trimming and J lost 14 bases; unmatched junction nucleotides: 15.

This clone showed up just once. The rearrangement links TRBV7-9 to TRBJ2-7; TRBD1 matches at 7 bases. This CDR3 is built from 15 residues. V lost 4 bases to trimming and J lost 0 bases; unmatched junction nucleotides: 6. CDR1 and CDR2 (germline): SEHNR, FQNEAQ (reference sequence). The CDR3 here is CASSWVGQLSYEQYF. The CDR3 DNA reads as TGTGCCAGCAGCTGGGTGGGACAGCTCTCCTACGAGCAGTACTTC. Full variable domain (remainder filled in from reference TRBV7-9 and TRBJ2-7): DTGVSQNPRHKITKRGQNVTFRCDPISEHNRLYWYRQTLGQGPEFLTYFQNEAQLEKSRLLSDRFSAERPKGSFSTLEIQRTEQGDSAMYLCASSWVGQLSYEQYFGPGTRLTVT.

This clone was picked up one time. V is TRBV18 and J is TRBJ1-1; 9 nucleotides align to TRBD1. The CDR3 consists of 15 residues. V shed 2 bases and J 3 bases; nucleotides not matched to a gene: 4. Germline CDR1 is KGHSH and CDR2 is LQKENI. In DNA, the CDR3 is TGTGCCAGCTCACCAAACAGGGGGCTTGACACTGAAGCTTTCTTT. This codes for CASSPNRGLDTEAFF.

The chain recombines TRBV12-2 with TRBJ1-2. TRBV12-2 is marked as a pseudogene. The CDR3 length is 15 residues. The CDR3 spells CASRLDGVGNYGYTF. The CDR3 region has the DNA TGTGCAAGTCGCTTAGATGGGGTCGGTAACTATGGCTACACCTTC.

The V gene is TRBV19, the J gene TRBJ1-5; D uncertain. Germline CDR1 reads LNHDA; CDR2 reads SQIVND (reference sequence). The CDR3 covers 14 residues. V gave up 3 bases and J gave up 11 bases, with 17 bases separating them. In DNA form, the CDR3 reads TGTGCCAGTAGTATCTCGCTACCCAGTCAAGCCCAGCATTTT. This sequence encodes CASSISLPSQAQHF.

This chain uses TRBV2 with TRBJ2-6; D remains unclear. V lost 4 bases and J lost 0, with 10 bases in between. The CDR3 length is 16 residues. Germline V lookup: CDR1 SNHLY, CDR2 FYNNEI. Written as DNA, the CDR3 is TGTGCCAGCAGTGTTCGGGCGATCTCTGGGGCCAACGTCCTGACTTTC. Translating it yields CASSVRAISGANVLTF.

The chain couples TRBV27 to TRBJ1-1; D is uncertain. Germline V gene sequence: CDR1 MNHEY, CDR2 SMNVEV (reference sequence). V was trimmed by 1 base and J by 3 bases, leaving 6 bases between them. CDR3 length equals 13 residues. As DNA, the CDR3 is TGTGCCAGCAGTTTATTATGGGACACTGAAGCTTTCTTT. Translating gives CASSLLWDTEAFF.

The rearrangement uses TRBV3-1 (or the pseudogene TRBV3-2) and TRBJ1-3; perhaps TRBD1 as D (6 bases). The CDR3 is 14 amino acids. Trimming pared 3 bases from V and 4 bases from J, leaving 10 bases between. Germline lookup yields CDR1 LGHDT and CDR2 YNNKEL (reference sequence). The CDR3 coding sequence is TGTGCCAGCAGCCACAGGGGAGGGGGAAACACCATATATTTT. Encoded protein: CASSHRGGGNTIYF.

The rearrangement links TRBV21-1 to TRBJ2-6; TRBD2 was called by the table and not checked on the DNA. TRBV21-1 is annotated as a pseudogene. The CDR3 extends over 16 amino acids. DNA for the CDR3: TGTGCCAGCTTAGGCGGGGTGACTACTGGGGCCAACGTCCTGACTTTC. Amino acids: CASLGGVTTGANVLTF.

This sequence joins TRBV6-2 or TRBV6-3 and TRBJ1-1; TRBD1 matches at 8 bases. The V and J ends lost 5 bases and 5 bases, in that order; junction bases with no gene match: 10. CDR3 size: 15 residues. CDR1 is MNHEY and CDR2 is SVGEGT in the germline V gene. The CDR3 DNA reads TGTGCCAGCAGTATCGCCAGGGGGCGATTAACTGAAGCTTTCTTT. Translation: CASSIARGRLTEAFF.

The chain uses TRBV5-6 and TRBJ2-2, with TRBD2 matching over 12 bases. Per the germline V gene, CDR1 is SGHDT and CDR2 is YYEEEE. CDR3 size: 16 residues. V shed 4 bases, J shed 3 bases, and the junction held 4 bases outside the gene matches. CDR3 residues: CASSEGTSGYTGELFF. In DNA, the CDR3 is TGTGCCAGCAGCGAAGGGACTAGCGGGTACACCGGGGAGCTGTTTTTT. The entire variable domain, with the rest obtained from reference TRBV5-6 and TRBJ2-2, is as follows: DAGVTQSPTHLIKTRGQQVTLRCSPKSGHDTVSWYQQALGQGPQFIFQYYEEEERQRGNFPDRFSGHQFPNYSSELNVNALLLGDSALYLCASSEGTSGYTGELFFGEGSRLTVL.

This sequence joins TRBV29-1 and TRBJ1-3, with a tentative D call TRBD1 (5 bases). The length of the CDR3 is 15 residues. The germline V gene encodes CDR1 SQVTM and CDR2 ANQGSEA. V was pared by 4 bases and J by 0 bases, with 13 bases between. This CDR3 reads CSVVGGTNSGNTIYF. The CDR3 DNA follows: TGCAGCGTTGTAGGTGGGACGAACTCTGGAAACACCATATATTTT.

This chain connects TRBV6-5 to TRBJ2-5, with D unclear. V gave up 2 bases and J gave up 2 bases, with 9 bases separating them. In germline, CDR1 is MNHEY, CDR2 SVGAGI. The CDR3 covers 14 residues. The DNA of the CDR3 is TGTGCCAGCAGTTACCGTGTCCCACAAGAGACCCAGTACTTC. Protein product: CASSYRVPQETQYF.

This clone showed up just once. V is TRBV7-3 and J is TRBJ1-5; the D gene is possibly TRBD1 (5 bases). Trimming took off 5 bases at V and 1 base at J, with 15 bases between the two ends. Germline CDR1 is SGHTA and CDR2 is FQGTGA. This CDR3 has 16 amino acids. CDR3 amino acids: CASSGRQLLSNQPQHF. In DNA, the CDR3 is TGTGCCAGCAGCGGCCGACAGTTGTTGAGCAATCAGCCCCAGCATTTT.

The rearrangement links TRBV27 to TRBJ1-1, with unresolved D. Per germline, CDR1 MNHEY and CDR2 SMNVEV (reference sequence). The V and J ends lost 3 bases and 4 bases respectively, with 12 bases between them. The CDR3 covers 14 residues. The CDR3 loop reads CASSFKKASTEAFF. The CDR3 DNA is TGTGCCAGCAGTTTTAAAAAGGCGAGCACTGAAGCTTTCTTT.